The 20 T cell receptor beta chains reported below all come from one sample, sequenced in a study of blood T cell repertoires in COVID-19. Clones were sequenced by immunoSEQ multiplex PCR, and TCRdb holds only the in-frame ones, with some missing. The sample has around 68,000 clones, approximately 80% seen once. The sequencing input was peripheral blood. The receptors derive from a man older than 75 with active COVID-19.

Written as DNA, the CDR3 is TGTGCCTGGAGTGGTCAGGGGATTGGCGAGCAGTACTTC. This translates into CAWSGQGIGEQYF. The chain recombines TRBV30 with TRBJ2-7, with D possibly being TRBD1 (6 bases). The CDR3 loop spans 13 amino acids. From germline, CDR1 is GTSNPN and CDR2 SVGIG (reference sequence). Trimming pared 1 base from V and 6 bases from J, leaving 13 bases between.

The chain uses TRBV5-1 and TRBJ2-5; TRBD1 matches 7 bases. V gave up 0 bases and J gave up 2 bases; unmatched junction bases: 1. This CDR3 is built from 14 residues. Germline V lookup: CDR1 SGHRS, CDR2 YFSETQ. CDR3 protein: CASSLARGQETQYF. DNA of the CDR3: TGCGCCAGCAGCTTGGCCAGGGGGCAAGAGACCCAGTACTTC.

The sample holds a few counts of this clone. V and J are TRBV7-2 and TRBJ1-4; 12 nucleotides match TRBD1. The V gene's germline CDR1 is SGHTA and CDR2 FQGNSA. The CDR3 has 18 amino acids. V gave up 3 bases and J gave up 3 bases; unmatched junction bases: 8. The CDR3 region has the DNA TGTGCCAGCAGCTTCTGGGACAGGGGGCGCGGGGCTAATGAAAAACTGTTTTTT. As protein: CASSFWDRGRGANEKLFF.

The chain couples TRBV7-3 to TRBJ2-1; 11 bases fit TRBD2. This CDR3 region has 15 residues. The germline gives CDR1 SGHTA, CDR2 FQGTGA. The V segment lost 5 bases and the J segment 4 bases; nucleotides outside the gene matches: 4. As DNA, the CDR3 is TGTGCCAGCAGCCCGGGACTAGCGGTATACAATGAGCAGTTCTTC. It codes for CASSPGLAVYNEQFF.

This clone appeared once. This chain uses TRBV10-3 with TRBJ2-1; 10 bases agree with TRBD2. V lost 10 bases to trimming and J lost 9 bases; unmatched junction nucleotides: 12. Germline-derived CDR1 and CDR2 are ENHRY and SYGVKD. The CDR3 sequence is 14 residues long. CDR3 in amino acids: CASMEVAGGPEQFF. CDR3 nucleotide sequence: TGTGCCAGCATGGAGGTAGCGGGGGGACCTGAGCAGTTCTTC.

The chain is built from TRBV19 and TRBJ1-1; no firm D call. The CDR3 covers 12 residues. Deletions cut 7 bases from V and 1 base from J, with 7 bases between. CDR1 LNHDA and CDR2 SQIVND come from the germline V gene (reference sequence). CDR3 DNA: TGTGCCAGTAAAACGGGGAACACTGAAGCTTTCTTT. Protein product: CASKTGNTEAFF.

This sequence joins TRBV20-1 and TRBJ1-2; D remains unclear. CDR1 and CDR2 from the germline V gene are DFQATT and SNEGSKA (reference sequence). Trimming cost V 6 bases and J 0 bases, with 2 bases left between them. The CDR3 is 10 amino acids. CDR3 region: CSATNYGYTF. The CDR3 bases are TGCAGTGCCACTAACTATGGCTACACCTTC.

The CDR3 sequence: CASSPKRGDSYNEQFF. CDR3 DNA sequence: TGTGCCAGCTCACCTAAGCGGGGGGACTCCTACAATGAGCAGTTCTTC. This sequence joins TRBV18 and TRBJ2-1; 9 nucleotides match TRBD2. Unmatched junction bases numbered 3, after V lost 3 bases and J lost 0 bases. CDR3 size: 16 residues. In germline, CDR1 is KGHSH, CDR2 LQKENI.

The J gene is TRBJ1-4, the V gene TRBV7-2, with TRBD1 as a possible D gene (6 bases). The CDR3 covers 15 residues. Germline V CDR1 and CDR2: SGHTA, FQGNSA. The V end lost 2 bases, the J end lost 5 bases, and 12 bases lay between the germline ends. The CDR3 bases are TGTGCCAGCAGCTTAATCGGGGGGCGAAATGAAAAACTGTTTTTT. Its translation: CASSLIGGRNEKLFF.

This rearrangement joins TRBV18 to TRBJ2-7; 9 bases match TRBD2. Trimming removed 3 bases from V and 6 bases from J; junction bases left unmatched: 12. This CDR3 is 16 amino acids long. Germline V CDR1 and CDR2: KGHSH, LQKENI. The CDR3, as DNA: TGTGCCAGCTCACCTAGGACCCTAGCGGGATCTCTCGAGCAGTACTTC. Translated, it gives CASSPRTLAGSLEQYF. Variable domain in full (rest from reference TRBV18 and TRBJ2-7): NAGVMQNPRHLVRRRGQEARLRCSPMKGHSHVYWYRQLPEEGLKFMVYLQKENIIDESGMPKERFSAEFPKEGPSILRIQQVVRGDSAAYFCASSPRTLAGSLEQYFGPGTRLTVT.

This chain uses TRBV2 with TRBJ1-3; a possible D gene is TRBD1 (5 bases). The CDR3 spans 14 residues. In germline, CDR1 is SNHLY, CDR2 FYNNEI. The CDR3 is CATKPRGGRNTIYF. The CDR3 DNA is TGTGCGACCAAGCCGCGGGGGGGGAGAAACACCATATATTTT.

This rearrangement joins TRBV27 to TRBJ2-7, with TRBD1 as a possible D gene (6 bases). The germline gives CDR1 MNHEY, CDR2 SMNVEV (reference sequence). V was pared by 5 bases and J by 2 bases, with 16 bases between. The CDR3 is made up of 15 amino acids. CDR3 nucleotide sequence: TGTGCCAGCAGTCTCTCCCCGACAGGTACCTACGAGCAGTACTTC. This sequence encodes CASSLSPTGTYEQYF.

The chain is built from TRBV5-4 and TRBJ1-6, with TRBD1 matching 8 bases. CDR1 is SGHNT and CDR2 is YYREEE in the germline V gene (reference sequence). This CDR3 is 14 amino acids long. J gave up 7 bases and V 0 bases, and 0 bases lay outside the gene matches. Written as DNA, the CDR3 is TGTGCCAGCAGCTTGGGGGACAGGAATTCACCCCTCCACTTT. Translation gives CASSLGDRNSPLHF.

This clone was recorded only once. V is TRBV3-1 (or the pseudogene TRBV3-2) and J is TRBJ1-1; 7 bases map to TRBD1. Germline V gives CDR1 LGHDT, CDR2 YNNKEL (reference sequence). This CDR3 is 13 amino acids long. The junction had 6 bases not matched to a gene; V was cut back by 5 bases and J by 6 bases. The CDR3: CASSKGADSEAFF. The CDR3 DNA reads TGTGCCAGCAGCAAGGGGGCGGACTCTGAAGCTTTCTTT.

The chain is built from TRBV3-1 (or the pseudogene TRBV3-2) and TRBJ2-1; TRBD1 matches at 7 bases. CDR1 and CDR2 (germline): LGHDT, YNNKEL (reference sequence). V gave up 6 bases and J gave up 0 bases; unmatched junction bases: 2. The CDR3 consists of 14 residues. The CDR3 sequence is CASRGQYSYNEQFF. In nucleotides, the CDR3 is TGTGCCAGCAGGGGACAGTACTCCTACAATGAGCAGTTCTTC.

V gene TRBV19 combines with J gene TRBJ1-4; TRBD1 is a possible D gene (6 bases). Trimming stripped 8 bases from V and 7 bases from J, with 17 bases between. This CDR3 has 14 amino acids. Germline V CDR1 and CDR2: LNHDA, SQIVND (reference sequence). CDR3 DNA sequence: TGTGCCAGTTTTGACAGGTCAGCCCCTGAAAAACTGTTTTTT. This gives the protein CASFDRSAPEKLFF.

This clone has only one observation. The chain couples TRBV6-5 to TRBJ1-5; D unresolved. The ends were cut back, 4 bases at V and 2 bases at J, with 12 bases in the middle. This CDR3 has 15 residues. Germline-derived CDR1 and CDR2 are MNHEY and SVGAGI. The CDR3 nucleotides are TGTGCCAGCAGTTCGGCGGGGTCGGGCAATCAGCCCCAGCATTTT. Encoded protein: CASSSAGSGNQPQHF.

The chain joins TRBV4-3 to TRBJ1-5; 9 nucleotides agree with TRBD1. CDR3 size: 15 residues. Germline CDR1 and CDR2: LGHNA and YSLEER. V shed 2 bases, J shed 6 bases, and the junction held 5 bases outside the gene matches. CDR3 protein: CASSQLTGGGQPQHF. As DNA, the CDR3 is TGCGCCAGCAGCCAACTTACAGGGGGCGGTCAGCCCCAGCATTTT.

This clone was seen once. V gene TRBV27 combines with J gene TRBJ2-2; tentative D call: TRBD1 (6 bases). The germline CDR1 and CDR2 sequences are MNHEY and SMNVEV (reference sequence). This CDR3 contains 19 residues. Trimming shortened V by 8 bases and J by 4 bases, and 29 bases separated the two germline ends. For the CDR3, the DNA is TGTGCCAGCCCCACCCTAGGACAGCTTATAACCACGGGCACCGGGGAGCTGTTTTTT. Amino acid sequence: CASPTLGQLITTGTGELFF.

This sequence joins TRBV3-1 (or the pseudogene TRBV3-2) and TRBJ1-2; the match to TRBD1 covers 8 bases. The CDR3 runs 13 residues. CDR1 and CDR2 (germline): LGHDT, YNNKEL (reference sequence). V dropped 4 bases and J dropped 8; count of bases not matched to a gene: 6. CDR3 in amino acids: CASSRGQGVGYTF. The CDR3 nucleotides read TGTGCCAGCAGCCGCGGACAGGGTGTGGGCTACACCTTC.